This entry lists 3 T cell receptor beta chains sequenced from one sample in a study of spatial heterogeneity in lung cancer. As to time point: blood at routine non-recurrence follow-up after resection. Without sorting, whole RNA was sequenced from tumor, nontumor lung or frozen PBMC. TCRdb independently ran MiXCR on the 5' RACE reads; one entry per CDR3 protein. Of around 110,000 distinct CDR3 sequences listed, approximately 12% are singletons. Specimen: PBMCs, collected at follow-up. All receptors derive from a male donor with early-stage non-small cell lung cancer.

This sequence joins TRBV28 and TRBJ2-3; the D gene is possibly TRBD1 (5 bases). CDR1 MDHEN and CDR2 SYDVKM come from the germline V gene. The CDR3 length is 13 residues. Deletions cut 6 bases from V and 3 bases from J, with 10 bases between. The DNA for the CDR3 is TGTGCCAGCAGAGGCCAGGGTACAGATACGCAGTATTTT. Its translation is CASRGQGTDTQYF.

This clonotype was seen at least ten times. The V call is TRBV20-1, the J call TRBJ2-7; unclear D gene. The CDR3 is made up of 13 amino acids. Germline V gene sequence: CDR1 DFQATT, CDR2 SNEGSKA (reference sequence). V lost 6 bases to trimming and J lost 2 bases, with 14 bases between them. The CDR3 here is CSAPSRPPYEQYF. CDR3 DNA sequence: TGCAGTGCCCCCTCCCGACCCCCCTACGAGCAGTACTTC.

The chain uses TRBV19 and TRBJ1-1, with 8 bases lining up with TRBD1. V was pared by 6 bases and J by 1 base, with 13 bases of the junction left unmatched. The CDR3 runs 17 residues. CDR1 and CDR2 (germline): LNHDA, SQIVND (reference sequence). In nucleotides, the CDR3 is TGTGCCAGTAGAAGGATCATTGGACAGGGACCGAACACTGAAGCTTTCTTT. It encodes CASRRIIGQGPNTEAFF.